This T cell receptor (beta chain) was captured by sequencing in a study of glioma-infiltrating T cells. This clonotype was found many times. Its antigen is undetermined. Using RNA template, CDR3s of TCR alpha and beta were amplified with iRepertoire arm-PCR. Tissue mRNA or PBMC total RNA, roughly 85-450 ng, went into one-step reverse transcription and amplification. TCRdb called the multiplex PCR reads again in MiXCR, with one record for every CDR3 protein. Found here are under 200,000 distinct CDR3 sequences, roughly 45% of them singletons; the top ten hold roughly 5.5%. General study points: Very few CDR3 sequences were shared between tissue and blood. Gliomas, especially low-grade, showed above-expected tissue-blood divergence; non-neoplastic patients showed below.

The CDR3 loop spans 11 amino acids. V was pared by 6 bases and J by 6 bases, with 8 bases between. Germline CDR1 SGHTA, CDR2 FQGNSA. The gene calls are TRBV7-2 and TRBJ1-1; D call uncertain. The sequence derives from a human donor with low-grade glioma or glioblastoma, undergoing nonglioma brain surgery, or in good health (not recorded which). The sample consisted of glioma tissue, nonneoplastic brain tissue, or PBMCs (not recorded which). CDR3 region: CASRRRAEAFF. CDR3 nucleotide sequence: TGTGCCAGCAGAAGGAGGGCTGAAGCTTTCTTT.